Following are 27 T cell receptor beta chains from one sample sequenced in a study of cytomegalovirus exposure and HLA in healthy donors (dated by TCRdb to about 2017). The library was prepared using the immunoSEQ multiplex PCR assay. For the multiplex PCR, a mixture combining 60 forward primers for TCR Vbeta segments and 13 reverse primers for TCR Jbeta segments was used. TCRdb took over this immuneACCESS table, retaining in-frame rearrangements with V and J assigned. Such tables are incomplete; in checked studies, under half of the missing clones stem from an unresolved V gene, and the remainder is unexplained. The sample's clone listing holds roughly 50,000 clones. The ten largest account for about 2.5% of the sample. The specimen was PBMCs. These receptors were collected from a female donor in good health and CMV-seronegative.

DNA of the CDR3: TGTGCCAGTAGGAGGGCGTTCGGCTACGAGCAGTACTTC. Protein: CASRRAFGYEQYF. The chain is built from TRBV19 and TRBJ2-7; a weak D match, TRBD2 (5 bases). The CDR3 contains 13 residues. Germline CDR1 is LNHDA and CDR2 is SQIVND (reference sequence). The V end lost 6 bases, the J end lost 3 bases, and 12 bases lay between the germline ends.

The CDR3 DNA reads as TGTGCCAGCAGCTTAGAGCGGGAGGTAGCCTACGAGCAGTACTTC. The encoded protein is CASSLEREVAYEQYF. The chain recombines TRBV7-8 with TRBJ2-7; TRBD2 matches at 9 bases. After removal of 1 base from V and 2 bases from J, the junction contained 3 bases not matched to a gene. This CDR3 comprises 15 residues. Per the germline V gene, CDR1 is SGHVS and CDR2 is FQNEAQ.

The rearrangement links TRBV5-5 to TRBJ2-7; D is undetermined. The germline V gene has CDR1 SGHKS and CDR2 YYEKEE (reference sequence). The CDR3 covers 15 residues. V dropped 0 bases and J dropped 5 bases, with 15 bases sitting between them. DNA for the CDR3: TGTGCCAGCAGCTTGGCTAGACCCACCATAAACGAGCAGTACTTC. Translated: CASSLARPTINEQYF.

This chain uses TRBV27 with TRBJ2-2, with a weak D call TRBD2 (7 bases). V dropped 6 bases and J dropped 2 bases, with 13 bases sitting between them. The CDR3 sequence is 15 residues long. The V gene's germline CDR1 is MNHEY and CDR2 SMNVEV (reference sequence). Here the CDR3 reads CASSLRGGNTGELFF. CDR3 in DNA: TGTGCCAGCAGCCTAAGGGGGGGAAACACCGGGGAGCTGTTTTTT.

This rearrangement joins TRBV27 to TRBJ2-5; weak D call: TRBD2 (6 bases). The CDR3 runs to 17 residues. From germline, CDR1 is MNHEY and CDR2 SMNVEV (reference sequence). Trimming took 3 bases from V and 5 from J, leaving 22 bases between them. In DNA, the CDR3 is TGTGCCAGCAGTTTTTGGCCCAGACGTGGAGGGCCGGAGACCCAGTACTTC. Protein product: CASSFWPRRGGPETQYF.

The rearrangement joins TRBV19 to TRBJ1-3; D gene ambiguous. The germline gives CDR1 LNHDA, CDR2 SQIVND (reference sequence). Deletions cut 4 bases from V and 0 bases from J, with 7 bases between. The CDR3 totals 14 residues. CDR3 region: CASSSLSSGNTIYF. The DNA of the CDR3 is TGTGCCAGTAGTAGTCTGAGCTCTGGAAACACCATATATTTT.

The chain joins TRBV9 to TRBJ2-7; 7 bases agree with TRBD1. This CDR3 spans 15 amino acids. V gave up 0 bases and J gave up 2 bases; unmatched junction bases: 5. CDR1 and CDR2 from the germline V gene are SGDLS and YYNGEE. The chain's CDR3 is CASSVGGGSPYEQYF. The DNA of the CDR3 is TGTGCCAGCAGCGTAGGAGGGGGCTCCCCCTACGAGCAGTACTTC.

This chain links TRBV4-2 with TRBJ1-1, with 7 bases that match TRBD1. Germline loops: CDR1 LGHNA, CDR2 YNFKEQ. The length of the CDR3 is 15 residues. The V and J ends lost 1 base and 4 bases, in that order; junction bases with no gene match: 6. CDR3 nucleotide sequence: TGTGCCAGCAGCCAAGGGCCAGGGGGAGGCACTGAAGCTTTCTTT. This sequence encodes CASSQGPGGGTEAFF.

V usage is TRBV2 and J usage is TRBJ1-3; D perhaps matches TRBD1 (5 bases). The length of the CDR3 is 14 residues. Looked up from germline, CDR1 is SNHLY and CDR2 is FYNNEI. The germline V and J ends were trimmed by 6 bases and 4 bases, with 13 bases remaining between them. The CDR3 DNA reads as TGTGCCAGCAGGGGCAGACAGCCCGGAAACACCATATATTTT. Translating it yields CASRGRQPGNTIYF.

The chain has TRBV9 and TRBJ1-1; tentatively, D is TRBD1 (6 bases). This CDR3 is built from 13 residues. Trimming removed 4 bases at V and 1 base at J, with 8 bases between. Germline V gene data show CDR1 as SGDLS and CDR2 as YYNGEE. In DNA, the CDR3 is TGTGCCAGCAGCTTGGACAGGAACACTGAAGCTTTCTTT. This codes for CASSLDRNTEAFF.

The V and J genes are TRBV28 and TRBJ2-1, with a possible D match to TRBD1 (5 bases). Germline CDR1 reads MDHEN; CDR2 reads SYDVKM. V was clipped by 6 bases and J by 8 bases, with 8 bases between them. This CDR3 has 11 residues. The CDR3 protein is CASSGRDEQFF. The CDR3 DNA reads TGTGCCAGCAGCGGCAGGGATGAGCAGTTCTTC.

The rearrangement joins TRBV6-5 to TRBJ1-2; 8 bases match TRBD1. The CDR3 has 16 amino acids. V was clipped by 0 bases and J by 2 bases; unmatched bases: 5. CDR1 is MNHEY, CDR2 SVGAGI, per germline. The CDR3 reads CASSYSRQGSNYGYTF. CDR3 coding DNA: TGTGCCAGCAGTTACTCGCGACAGGGGTCAAACTATGGCTACACCTTC.

This chain uses TRBV5-1 with TRBJ2-7; TRBD1 matches 9 bases. This CDR3 spans 16 amino acids. The J segment lost 5 bases and the V segment lost 0 bases, leaving 9 bases of the junction unmatched. The germline gives CDR1 SGHRS, CDR2 YFSETQ. This CDR3 is CASSLGGTGSWHEQYF. CDR3 nucleotides: TGCGCCAGCAGCTTGGGGGGGACAGGGTCTTGGCACGAGCAGTACTTC.

CDR3 in DNA: TGTGCCAGCAGCGTAGCGGACTCCCTCAATGAGCAGTTCTTC. This sequence encodes CASSVADSLNEQFF. The chain couples TRBV9 to TRBJ2-1; D perhaps matches TRBD2 (5 bases). CDR3 length: 14 residues. Germline loops: CDR1 SGDLS, CDR2 YYNGEE. Trimming stripped 0 bases from V and 6 bases from J, with 10 bases between. The full variable domain, with the rest looked up from reference TRBV9 and TRBJ2-1, is DSGVTQTPKHLITATGQRVTLRCSPRSGDLSVYWYQQSLDQGLQFLIQYYNGEERAKGNILERFSAQQFPDLHSELNLSSLELGDSALYFCASSVADSLNEQFFGPGTRLTVL.

The rearrangement uses TRBV18 and TRBJ2-7; 9 nucleotides agree with TRBD1. J lost 6 bases, V lost 3 bases, and 6 bases had no gene match. This CDR3 region has 14 residues. Germline-derived CDR1 and CDR2 are KGHSH and LQKENI. The CDR3: CASSPGTGNREQYF. As DNA, the CDR3 is TGTGCCAGCTCACCTGGGACAGGGAACCGCGAGCAGTACTTC. Drawing the rest from reference TRBV18 and TRBJ2-7, the complete variable domain is NAGVMQNPRHLVRRRGQEARLRCSPMKGHSHVYWYRQLPEEGLKFMVYLQKENIIDESGMPKERFSAEFPKEGPSILRIQQVVRGDSAAYFCASSPGTGNREQYFGPGTRLTVT.

This chain connects TRBV29-1 to TRBJ2-5; 10 bases agree with TRBD1. The junction had 4 bases not matched to a gene; V was cut back by 7 bases and J by 5 bases. The germline V gene encodes CDR1 SQVTM and CDR2 ANQGSEA. The CDR3 totals 12 residues. CDR3 DNA sequence: TGCAGCGCCGACAGGGGGCAGGAGACCCAGTACTTC. Its translation: CSADRGQETQYF.

CDR3 bases: TGTGCCTGTTCGAGGGGGATTGGCACCGGGGAGCTGTTTTTT. Translated, it gives CACSRGIGTGELFF. The chain is built from TRBV30 and TRBJ2-2, with D maybe TRBD1 (6 bases). The CDR3 consists of 14 residues. Germline V gene lookup returns CDR1 GTSNPN and CDR2 SVGIG (reference sequence). The V gene lost 6 bases and the J gene lost 4 bases, with 15 bases spanning the gap.

The V call is TRBV5-1, the J call TRBJ2-1, with TRBD1 matching 8 bases. The CDR3 is 15 amino acids. V dropped 2 bases and J dropped 8; count of bases not matched to a gene: 9. The germline V gene encodes CDR1 SGHRS and CDR2 YFSETQ. The DNA for the CDR3 is TGCGCCAGCAGCTTAAATCAGGGGGCGCGGTATGAGCAGTTCTTC. Encoded protein: CASSLNQGARYEQFF.

The chain recombines TRBV7-9 with TRBJ1-1, with a possible D match to TRBD1 (6 bases). V gave up 7 bases and J gave up 4 bases, with 16 bases separating them. This CDR3 comprises 14 residues. Germline V gene lookup returns CDR1 SEHNR and CDR2 FQNEAQ (reference sequence). The CDR3 protein is CASTWGQGLTEAFF. Written as DNA, the CDR3 is TGTGCCAGCACCTGGGGGCAGGGGCTCACTGAAGCTTTCTTT.

CDR3 residues: CASSLYYEQYF. In DNA form, the CDR3 reads TGTGCCAGCAGCTTATACTACGAGCAGTACTTC. The chain combines TRBV7-2 with TRBJ2-7; D remains ambiguous. The CDR3 covers 11 residues. Trimming took 2 bases from V and 3 from J, leaving 2 bases between them. Looked up from germline, CDR1 is SGHTA and CDR2 is FQGNSA.

V gene TRBV30 combines with J gene TRBJ1-1; maybe TRBD1 (5 bases). Per germline, CDR1 GTSNPN and CDR2 SVGIG (reference sequence). Trimming removed 0 bases from V and 1 base from J, with 6 bases in between. The CDR3 runs to 13 residues. DNA of the CDR3: TGTGCCTGGAGTGTACAGGCGAACACTGAAGCTTTCTTT. Translation: CAWSVQANTEAFF.

The chain employs TRBV19 and TRBJ1-5; D remains unclear. Looked up from germline, CDR1 is LNHDA and CDR2 is SQIVND (reference sequence). The CDR3 consists of 14 residues. Trimming shortened V by 3 bases and J by 3 bases, and 9 bases separated the two germline ends. For the CDR3, the DNA is TGTGCCAGTAGTATTCGGGAACACAATCAGCCCCAGCATTTT. Its protein product is CASSIREHNQPQHF.

This rearrangement joins TRBV18 to TRBJ1-2; TRBD1 matches at 9 bases. The CDR3 runs 12 residues. Germline V gene data show CDR1 as KGHSH and CDR2 as LQKENI. J was trimmed by 6 bases and V by 6 bases; bases with no gene match: 2. CDR3 coding DNA: TGTGCCAGCTCGCGGACAGGGGATGGCTACACCTTC. Its protein product is CASSRTGDGYTF.

The chain combines TRBV7-2 with TRBJ2-1, with D possibly being TRBD1 (6 bases). This CDR3 spans 14 amino acids. The germline V gene has CDR1 SGHTA and CDR2 FQGNSA. The V end lost 6 bases, the J end lost 4 bases, and 13 bases lay between the germline ends. In nucleotides, the CDR3 is TGTGCCAGCAGAGATCAGGGGTGGTACAATGAGCAGTTCTTC. This gives the protein CASRDQGWYNEQFF.

The V call is TRBV19, the J call TRBJ2-3; D remains unclear. Germline lookup yields CDR1 LNHDA and CDR2 SQIVND (reference sequence). This CDR3 region has 14 residues. Trimming pared 1 base from V and 6 bases from J, leaving 11 bases between. CDR3 amino acids: CASSIGASPDTQYF. CDR3 in DNA: TGTGCCAGTAGTATAGGCGCGTCCCCGGATACGCAGTATTTT.

This chain connects TRBV4-1 to TRBJ1-2; no definite D call. Germline loops: CDR1 MGHRA, CDR2 YSYEKL. This CDR3 contains 15 residues. The V and J ends lost 0 bases and 3 bases respectively, with 11 bases between them. The CDR3 here is CASSQDMEGDYGYTF. Written as DNA, the CDR3 is TGCGCCAGCAGCCAAGATATGGAGGGAGACTATGGCTACACCTTC.

The chain recombines TRBV6-1 with TRBJ2-7; TRBD2 is a possible D gene (6 bases). The CDR3 runs 15 residues. The germline V and J ends were trimmed by 4 bases and 4 bases, with 17 bases remaining between them. Germline V lookup: CDR1 MNHNS, CDR2 SASEGT. This CDR3 is CASSVEGTFMYEQYF. The CDR3 DNA reads TGTGCCAGCAGTGTCGAAGGGACTTTTATGTACGAGCAGTACTTC.